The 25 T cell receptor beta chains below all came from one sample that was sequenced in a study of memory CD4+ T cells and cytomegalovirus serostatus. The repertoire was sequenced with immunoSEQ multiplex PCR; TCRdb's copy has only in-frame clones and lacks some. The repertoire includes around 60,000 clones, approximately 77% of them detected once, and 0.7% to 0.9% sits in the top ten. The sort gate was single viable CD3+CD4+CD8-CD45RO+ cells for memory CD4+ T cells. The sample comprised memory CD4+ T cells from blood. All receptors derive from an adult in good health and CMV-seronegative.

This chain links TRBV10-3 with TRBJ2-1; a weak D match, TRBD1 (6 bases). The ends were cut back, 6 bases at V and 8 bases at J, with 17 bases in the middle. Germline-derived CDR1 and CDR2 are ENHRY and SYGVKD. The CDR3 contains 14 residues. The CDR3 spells CAISLGAGGYEQFF. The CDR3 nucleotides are TGTGCCATCAGCCTGGGAGCTGGGGGCTATGAGCAGTTCTTC.

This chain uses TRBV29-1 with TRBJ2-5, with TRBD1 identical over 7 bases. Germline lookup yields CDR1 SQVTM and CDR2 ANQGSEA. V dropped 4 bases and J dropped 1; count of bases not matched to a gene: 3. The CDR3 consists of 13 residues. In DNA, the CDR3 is TGCAGCGTTGGTGGGACAGCCCAAGAGACCCAGTACTTC. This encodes CSVGGTAQETQYF. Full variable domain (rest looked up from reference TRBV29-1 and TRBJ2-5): SAVISQKPSRDICQRGTSLTIQCQVDSQVTMMFWYRQQPGQSLTLIATANQGSEATYESGFVIDKFPISRPNLTFSTLTVSNMSPEDSSIYLCSVGGTAQETQYFGPGTRLLVL.

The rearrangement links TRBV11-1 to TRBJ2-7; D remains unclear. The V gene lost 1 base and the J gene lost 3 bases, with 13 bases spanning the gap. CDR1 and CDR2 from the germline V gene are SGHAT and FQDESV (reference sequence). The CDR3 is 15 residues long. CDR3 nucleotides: TGTGCCAGCAGCTTAGGTTCCAGTACTAACTACGAGCAGTACTTC. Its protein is CASSLGSSTNYEQYF.

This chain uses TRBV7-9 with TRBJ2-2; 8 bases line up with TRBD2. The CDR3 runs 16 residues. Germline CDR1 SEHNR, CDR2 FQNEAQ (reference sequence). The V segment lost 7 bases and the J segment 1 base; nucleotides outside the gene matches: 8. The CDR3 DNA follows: TGTGCCAGCATCGGAGGACTAGCCGGGAACACCGGGGAGCTGTTTTTT. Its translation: CASIGGLAGNTGELFF.

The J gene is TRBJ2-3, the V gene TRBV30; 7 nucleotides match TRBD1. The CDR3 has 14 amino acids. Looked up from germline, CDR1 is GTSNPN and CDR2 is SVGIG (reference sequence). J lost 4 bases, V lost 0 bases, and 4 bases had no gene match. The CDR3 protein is CAWSVLTGADTQYF. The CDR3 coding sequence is TGTGCCTGGAGTGTCCTTACAGGGGCAGATACGCAGTATTTT.

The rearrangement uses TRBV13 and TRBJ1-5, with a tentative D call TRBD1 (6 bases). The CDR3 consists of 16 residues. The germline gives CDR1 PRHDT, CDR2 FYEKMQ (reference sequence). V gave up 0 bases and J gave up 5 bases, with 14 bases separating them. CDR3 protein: CASSLGLRGGDQPQHF. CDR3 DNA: TGTGCCAGCAGCTTAGGCCTGAGGGGGGGAGATCAGCCCCAGCATTTT.

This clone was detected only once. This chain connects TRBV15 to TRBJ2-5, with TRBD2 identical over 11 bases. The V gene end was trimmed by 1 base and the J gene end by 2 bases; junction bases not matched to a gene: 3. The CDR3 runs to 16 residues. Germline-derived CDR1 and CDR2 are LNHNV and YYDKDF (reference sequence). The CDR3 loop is CATSRALAGGQETQYF. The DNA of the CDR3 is TGTGCCACCAGCAGAGCCCTAGCGGGAGGACAAGAGACCCAGTACTTC.

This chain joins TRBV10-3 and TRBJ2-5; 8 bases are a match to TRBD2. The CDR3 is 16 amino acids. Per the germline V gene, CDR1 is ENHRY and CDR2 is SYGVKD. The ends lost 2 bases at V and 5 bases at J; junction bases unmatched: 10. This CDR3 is CAISEGRTSKTETQYF. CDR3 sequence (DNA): TGTGCCATCAGTGAGGGGAGGACTAGCAAAACGGAGACCCAGTACTTC.

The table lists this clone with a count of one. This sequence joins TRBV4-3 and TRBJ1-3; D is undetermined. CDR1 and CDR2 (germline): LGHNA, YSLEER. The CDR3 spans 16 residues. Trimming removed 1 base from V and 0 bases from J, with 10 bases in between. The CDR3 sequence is CASSQGLIDSGNTIYF. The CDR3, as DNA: TGCGCCAGCAGCCAAGGGTTAATTGACTCTGGAAACACCATATATTTT.

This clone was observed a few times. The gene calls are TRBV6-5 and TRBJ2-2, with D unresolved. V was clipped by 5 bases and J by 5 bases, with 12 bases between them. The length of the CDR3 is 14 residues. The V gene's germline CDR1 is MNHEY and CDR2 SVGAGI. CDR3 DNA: TGTGCCAGCAGTCCTCCCTATGGGACCGGGGAGCTGTTTTTT. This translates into CASSPPYGTGELFF.

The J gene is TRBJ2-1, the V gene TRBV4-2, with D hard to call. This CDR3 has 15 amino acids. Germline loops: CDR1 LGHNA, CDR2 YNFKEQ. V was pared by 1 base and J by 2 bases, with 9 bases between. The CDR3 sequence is CASSQVGGAYNEQFF. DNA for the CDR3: TGTGCCAGCAGCCAAGTTGGCGGAGCCTACAATGAGCAGTTCTTC.

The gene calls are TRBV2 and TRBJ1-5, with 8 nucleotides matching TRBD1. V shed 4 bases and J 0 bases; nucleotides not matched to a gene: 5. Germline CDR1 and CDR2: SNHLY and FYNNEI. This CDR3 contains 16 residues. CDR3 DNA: TGTGCCAGCAGTGGTGGGACAGGCTATAGCAATCAGCCCCAGCATTTT. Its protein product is CASSGGTGYSNQPQHF.

The CDR3 here is CASSGSGGELFF. DNA for the CDR3: TGTGCCAGCAGCGGAAGCGGAGGGGAGCTGTTTTTT. The rearrangement links TRBV2 to TRBJ2-2; maybe TRBD2 (5 bases). There are 12 residues in the CDR3. Per germline, CDR1 SNHLY and CDR2 FYNNEI. V lost 6 bases and J lost 8, with 10 bases in between.

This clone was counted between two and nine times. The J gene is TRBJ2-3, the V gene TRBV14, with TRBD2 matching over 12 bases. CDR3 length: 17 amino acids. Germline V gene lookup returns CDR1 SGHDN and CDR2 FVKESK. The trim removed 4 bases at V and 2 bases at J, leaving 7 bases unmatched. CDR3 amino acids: CASSRLAGGGSTDTQYF. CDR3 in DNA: TGTGCCAGCAGCCGTCTAGCGGGAGGGGGATCCACAGATACGCAGTATTTT.

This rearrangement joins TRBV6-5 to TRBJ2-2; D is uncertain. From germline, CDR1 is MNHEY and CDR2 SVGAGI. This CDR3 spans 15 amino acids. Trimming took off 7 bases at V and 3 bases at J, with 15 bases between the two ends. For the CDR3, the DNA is TGTGCCAGCACAGATGGCCCCGGGTACACCGGGGAGCTGTTTTTT. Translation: CASTDGPGYTGELFF.

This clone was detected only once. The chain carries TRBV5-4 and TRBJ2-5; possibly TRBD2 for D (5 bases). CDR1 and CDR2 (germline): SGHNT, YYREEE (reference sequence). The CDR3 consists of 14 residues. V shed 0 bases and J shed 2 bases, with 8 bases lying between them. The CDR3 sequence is CASSLDREQETQYF. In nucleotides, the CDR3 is TGTGCCAGCAGCTTGGACCGGGAACAAGAGACCCAGTACTTC.

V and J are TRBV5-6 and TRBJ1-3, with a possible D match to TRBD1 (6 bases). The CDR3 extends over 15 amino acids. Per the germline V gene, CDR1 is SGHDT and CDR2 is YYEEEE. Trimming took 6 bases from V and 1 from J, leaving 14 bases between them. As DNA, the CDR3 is TGTGCCAGCACCCCTAGGGGGTTTTCTGGAAACACCATATATTTT. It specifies CASTPRGFSGNTIYF.

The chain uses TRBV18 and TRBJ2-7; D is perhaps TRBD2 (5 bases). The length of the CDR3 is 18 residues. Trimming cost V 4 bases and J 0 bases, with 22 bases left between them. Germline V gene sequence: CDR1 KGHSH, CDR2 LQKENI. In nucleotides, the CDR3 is TGTGCCAGCTCACTACGAGGAACGGGGTTTGGGCCCTCCTACGAGCAGTACTTC. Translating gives CASSLRGTGFGPSYEQYF.

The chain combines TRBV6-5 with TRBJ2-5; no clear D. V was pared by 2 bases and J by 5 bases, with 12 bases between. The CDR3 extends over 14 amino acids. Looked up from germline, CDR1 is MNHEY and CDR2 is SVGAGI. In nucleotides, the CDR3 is TGTGCCAGCAGTTACGGTACAGCTGGCGAGACCCAGTACTTC. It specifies CASSYGTAGETQYF.

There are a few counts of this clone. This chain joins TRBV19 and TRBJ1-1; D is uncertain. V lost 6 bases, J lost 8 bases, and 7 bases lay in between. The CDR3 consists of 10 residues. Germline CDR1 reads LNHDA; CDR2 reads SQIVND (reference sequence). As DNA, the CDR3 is TGTGCCAGTAGGGCGACGGAAGCTTTCTTT. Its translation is CASRATEAFF.

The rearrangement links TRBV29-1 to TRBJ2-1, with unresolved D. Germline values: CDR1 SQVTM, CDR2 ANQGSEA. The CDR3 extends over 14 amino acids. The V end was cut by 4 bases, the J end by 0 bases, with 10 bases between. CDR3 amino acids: CSVAVTYSYNEQFF. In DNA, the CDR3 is TGCAGCGTTGCGGTCACCTACTCCTACAATGAGCAGTTCTTC.

The CDR3 spells CASSTDSLVTKYEQYF. The CDR3 coding sequence is TGTGCCAGCAGCACCGACAGCCTGGTCACAAAATACGAGCAGTACTTC. The chain links TRBV25-1 to TRBJ2-7; the D gene is possibly TRBD1 (5 bases). Per germline, CDR1 MGHDK and CDR2 SYGVNS. The CDR3 runs to 16 residues. Trimming shortened V by 6 bases and J by 4 bases, and 22 bases separated the two germline ends.

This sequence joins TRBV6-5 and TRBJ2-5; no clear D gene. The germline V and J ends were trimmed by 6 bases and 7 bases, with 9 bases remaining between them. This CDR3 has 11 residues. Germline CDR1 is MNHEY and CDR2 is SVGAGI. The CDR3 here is CASRKEVTQYF. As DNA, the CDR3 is TGTGCCAGCAGAAAAGAGGTGACCCAGTACTTC.

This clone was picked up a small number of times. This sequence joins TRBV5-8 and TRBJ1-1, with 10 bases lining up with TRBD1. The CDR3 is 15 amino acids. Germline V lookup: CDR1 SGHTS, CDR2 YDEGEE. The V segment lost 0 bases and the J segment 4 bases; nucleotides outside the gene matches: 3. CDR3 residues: CASSLGQGAGTEAFF. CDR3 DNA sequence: TGTGCCAGCAGCTTGGGACAGGGGGCCGGCACTGAAGCTTTCTTT.

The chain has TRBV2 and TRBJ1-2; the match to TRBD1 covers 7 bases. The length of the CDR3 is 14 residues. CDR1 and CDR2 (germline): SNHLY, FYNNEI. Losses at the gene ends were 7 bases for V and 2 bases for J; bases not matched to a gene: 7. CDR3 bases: TGTGCCAGCACGCGAAGGGACAGCAACTATGGCTACACCTTC. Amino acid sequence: CASTRRDSNYGYTF.